Following are 27 T cell receptor beta chains from one sample sequenced in a study of T cell repertoires in cytomegalovirus infection. TCRdb re-called the reads through MiXCR, storing one row per CDR3 protein. The sample has about 740,000 distinct CDR3 sequences; 35% are singletons. Sequencing was carried out using PBMCs. All receptors come from a human donor in good health (CMV status not recorded). Some clones in this sample may be carry-over from other donors' samples.

This clonotype showed up just a few times. V gene TRBV19 combines with J gene TRBJ2-7; D remains ambiguous. V lost 3 bases, J lost 1 base, and 13 bases lay in between. The CDR3 is made up of 15 amino acids. The germline gives CDR1 LNHDA, CDR2 SQIVND (reference sequence). The CDR3 reads CASSITSLNSYEQYF. The DNA for the CDR3 is TGTGCCAGTAGTATCACAAGCCTGAATTCCTACGAGCAGTACTTC.

This clonotype has a count of ten or more. The CDR3 loop is CATAGDTDTQYF. The CDR3 DNA is TGTGCCACCGCGGGAGACACAGATACGCAGTATTTT. The V and J genes are TRBV10-3 and TRBJ2-3; 7 bases are a match to TRBD2. Germline trimming cut 10 bases from V and 2 bases from J; bases unmatched to any gene: 3. Per germline, CDR1 ENHRY and CDR2 SYGVKD. This CDR3 region has 12 residues.

This clonotype was counted ten times or more. The V call is TRBV7-6, the J call TRBJ1-1; no definite D call. V was pared by 2 bases and J by 0 bases, with 16 bases between. Germline V lookup: CDR1 SGHVS, CDR2 FNYEAQ. The CDR3 contains 17 residues. For the CDR3, the DNA is TGTGCCAGCAGCTTAAGGAGGTCCGATTACATGAACACTGAAGCTTTCTTT. It codes for CASSLRRSDYMNTEAFF.

In the case of this clonotype: An end of the junction differs from the germline gene, which may be a read error. The V call is TRBV25-1, the J call TRBJ1-1; tentatively, D is TRBD1 (6 bases). This CDR3 region has 12 residues. Germline values: CDR1 MGHDK, CDR2 SYGVNS. The CDR3 reads CASSRGNIEAFF. CDR3 nucleotide sequence: TGTGCCAGCAGTAGGGGGAACATTGAAGCTTTCTTT.

The chain uses TRBV28 and TRBJ1-1; a possible D gene is TRBD1 (6 bases). CDR3 length: 13 residues. V was clipped by 7 bases and J by 5 bases, with 14 bases between them. Looked up from germline, CDR1 is MDHEN and CDR2 is SYDVKM. CDR3 DNA sequence: TGTGCCAGCAAGGGCGGGGGGCGAACTGAAGCTTTCTTT. Protein sequence: CASKGGGRTEAFF.

The J gene is TRBJ2-5, the V gene TRBV7-6; 7 bases are a match to TRBD1. CDR3 length equals 14 residues. The germline CDR1 and CDR2 sequences are SGHVS and FNYEAQ. V lost 4 bases, J lost 3 bases, and 5 bases stayed unmatched. Written as DNA, the CDR3 is TGTGCCAGCAGCTCTTGGGACAGAAAAGAGACCCAGTACTTC. The encoded protein is CASSSWDRKETQYF.

This clonotype turned up a few times. V is TRBV7-6 and J is TRBJ1-1; no clear D. In germline, CDR1 is SGHVS, CDR2 FNYEAQ. This CDR3 has 14 residues. Trimming left V 2 bases short and J 3 bases short, with 10 bases between. The CDR3 sequence is CASSLLYGDTEAFF. CDR3 sequence (DNA): TGTGCCAGCAGCTTACTATACGGGGACACTGAAGCTTTCTTT.

This clonotype was found many times. Relative to the germline gene, one junction end is altered; a read error may explain this. V gene TRBV12-3 or TRBV12-4 combines with J gene TRBJ1-1; possible D gene TRBD1, 5 bases. The CDR3 totals 15 residues. The CDR3 loop is CASSTSGRVKTEAFF. The CDR3 nucleotides read TGTGCCAGCAGCACCTCGGGCAGGGTGAAGACTGAAGCTTTCTTT.

The rearrangement uses TRBV2 and TRBJ2-1; TRBD1 matches at 8 bases. V lost 10 bases and J lost 9; bases outside the gene matches: 5. This CDR3 region has 11 residues. The germline V gene encodes CDR1 SNHLY and CDR2 FYNNEI. This CDR3 is CATRTGSEQFF. The CDR3 DNA is TGTGCCACCCGGACAGGGAGTGAGCAGTTCTTC. Full variable domain (rest looked up from reference TRBV2 and TRBJ2-1): EPEVTQTPSHQVTQMGQEVILRCVPISNHLYFYWYRQILGQKVEFLVSFYNNEISEKSEIFDDQFSVERPDGSNFTLKIRSTKLEDSAMYFCATRTGSEQFFGPGTRLTVL.

This clonotype was picked up a small number of times. In DNA, the CDR3 is TGTGCCAGCAGTTTGCAGGGTCCTGGGCGGGGTGAGCAGTTCTTC. Encoded protein: CASSLQGPGRGEQFF. This chain links TRBV28 with TRBJ2-1; tentative D call: TRBD2 (6 bases). V was cut by 3 bases and J by 9 bases, with 18 bases left in between. Germline V gene sequence: CDR1 MDHEN, CDR2 SYDVKM. This CDR3 comprises 15 residues.

This clonotype was seen only a few times. CDR3 protein: CASSAIQGTSNSPLHF. The CDR3 region has the DNA TGTGCCAGTAGTGCAATACAGGGAACCAGTAATTCACCCCTCCACTTT. V and J are TRBV19 and TRBJ1-6; D is perhaps TRBD1 (6 bases). The V end was cut by 5 bases, the J end by 6 bases, with 17 bases between. The CDR3 length is 16 residues. Germline CDR1 is LNHDA and CDR2 is SQIVND (reference sequence).

The J gene is TRBJ2-7, the V gene TRBV10-3; D is unresolved. CDR1 and CDR2 (germline): ENHRY, SYGVKD. V was pared by 0 bases and J by 4 bases, with 7 bases between. The CDR3 covers 13 residues. The chain's CDR3 is CAISESEVYEQYF. In nucleotides, the CDR3 is TGTGCCATCAGTGAGTCAGAGGTATACGAGCAGTACTTC.

About this clonotype itself: This likely comes from a read error, as the CDR3 has no conserved phenylalanine or tryptophan at its end. This rearrangement joins TRBV19 to TRBJ1-2; TRBD1 aligns across 8 bases. The germline CDR1 and CDR2 sequences are LNHDA and SQIVND (reference sequence). The CDR3 has 18 residues. With 1 base clipped from V and 2 bases from J, the junction kept 12 bases outside the gene matches. This CDR3 reads CASSIVGDRIGRNYGYTL. The DNA of the CDR3 is TGTGCCAGTAGTATAGTAGGGGACAGGATAGGCCGGAACTATGGCTACACCTTA.

The chain links TRBV19 to TRBJ1-4; unclear D gene. CDR1 and CDR2 (germline): LNHDA, SQIVND (reference sequence). The V and J ends lost 2 bases and 4 bases respectively, with 8 bases between them. The CDR3 covers 14 residues. CDR3: CASSITGINEKLFF. CDR3 in DNA: TGTGCCAGTAGTATAACCGGGATTAATGAAAAACTGTTTTTT. Full variable domain (remainder filled in from reference TRBV19 and TRBJ1-4): DGGITQSPKYLFRKEGQNVTLSCEQNLNHDAMYWYRQDPGQGLRLIYYSQIVNDFQKGDIAEGYSVSREKKESFPLTVTSAQKNPTAFYLCASSITGINEKLFFGSGTQLSVL.

The CDR3 loop reads CASSPPARGPRTDTQYF. The DNA of the CDR3 is TGTGCCAGCAGTCCCCCAGCTCGCGGCCCTCGCACAGATACGCAGTATTTT. The chain recombines TRBV12-3 or TRBV12-4 with TRBJ2-3; D remains ambiguous. The CDR3 is 17 residues long. Trimming took 5 bases from V and 1 from J, leaving 19 bases between them.

The chain joins TRBV7-6 to TRBJ1-5, with TRBD1 matching over 11 bases. The CDR3 spans 12 residues. Germline V lookup: CDR1 SGHVS, CDR2 FNYEAQ. V shed 6 bases, J shed 8 bases, and the junction held 0 bases outside the gene matches. The chain's CDR3 is CASRGQGEPQHF. The CDR3 DNA sequence: TGTGCCAGCAGGGGACAGGGGGAGCCCCAGCATTTT.

The V and J genes are TRBV27 and TRBJ2-3; D remains unclear. V lost 5 bases and J lost 5, with 14 bases in between. This CDR3 spans 14 amino acids. CDR1 MNHEY and CDR2 SMNVEV come from the germline V gene (reference sequence). CDR3 protein: CASSPSGDGDTQYF. The CDR3 region has the DNA TGTGCCAGCAGTCCCTCTGGGGATGGAGATACGCAGTATTTT.

This clonotype was seen many times. The chain joins TRBV14 to TRBJ2-6, with D uncertain. V lost 0 bases and J 0 bases, leaving 12 bases between the germline ends. This CDR3 is built from 18 residues. From germline, CDR1 is SGHDN and CDR2 FVKESK. The CDR3 reads CASSQESRWGSGANVLTF. The DNA for the CDR3 is TGTGCCAGCAGCCAAGAATCGCGGTGGGGCTCTGGGGCCAACGTCCTGACTTTC.

V usage is TRBV19 and J usage is TRBJ2-7, with a tentative D call TRBD1 (6 bases). Germline V gene lookup returns CDR1 LNHDA and CDR2 SQIVND (reference sequence). This CDR3 spans 17 amino acids. V lost 2 bases to trimming and J lost 0 bases, with 17 bases between them. The DNA of the CDR3 is TGTGCCAGTAGTATATCCCCCCCAGGGGCGACCTCCTACGAGCAGTACTTC. Its protein product is CASSISPPGATSYEQYF.

This clonotype was recorded at least ten times. The chain uses TRBV7-9 and TRBJ2-7; the match to TRBD1 covers 7 bases. The ends lost 3 bases at V and 5 bases at J; junction bases unmatched: 1. Germline V gene data show CDR1 as SEHNR and CDR2 as FQNEAQ (reference sequence). The CDR3 length is 12 residues. Here the CDR3 reads CASSFTGDEQYF. As DNA, the CDR3 is TGTGCCAGCAGCTTCACAGGGGACGAGCAGTACTTC.

This clonotype was observed a few times. V usage is TRBV7-3 and J usage is TRBJ2-2, with D perhaps matching TRBD2 (6 bases). Germline CDR1 is SGHTA and CDR2 is FQGTGA. The V end lost 1 base, the J end lost 7 bases, and 16 bases lay between the germline ends. The CDR3 length is 16 residues. CDR3 in DNA: TGTGCCAGCAGCTTAAAGGCGCCCGGGGGTGGCGGGGAGCTGTTTTTT. This gives the protein CASSLKAPGGGGELFF.

This chain joins TRBV19 and TRBJ2-1; no definite D call. Trimming pared 1 base from V and 9 bases from J, leaving 10 bases between. This CDR3 has 13 amino acids. The V gene's germline CDR1 is LNHDA and CDR2 SQIVND (reference sequence). Written as DNA, the CDR3 is TGTGCCAGTAGTATAGGCTTGGTAGGTGAGCAGTTCTTC. This encodes CASSIGLVGEQFF.

This chain joins TRBV6-2 or TRBV6-3 and TRBJ1-3; D gene unclear. CDR1 and CDR2 from the germline V gene are MNHEY and SVGEGT. V was cut by 6 bases and J by 0 bases, with 12 bases left in between. The CDR3 loop spans 15 amino acids. CDR3 nucleotide sequence: TGTGCCAGCAGAGATGGGAAGAGCTCTGGAAACACCATATATTTT. Its translation: CASRDGKSSGNTIYF.

V and J are TRBV7-8 and TRBJ1-2, with 10 bases matching TRBD1. This CDR3 contains 14 residues. The V and J ends lost 5 bases and 8 bases, in that order; junction bases with no gene match: 8. Germline V gives CDR1 SGHVS, CDR2 FQNEAQ. The DNA for the CDR3 is TGTGCCAGCAGCCTAGAGGGGACAGGGGACGGCTACACCTTC. Encoded protein: CASSLEGTGDGYTF.

The chain has TRBV20-1 and TRBJ2-2; TRBD1 matches at 7 bases. The V gene end was trimmed by 1 base and the J gene end by 5 bases; junction bases not matched to a gene: 4. Germline values: CDR1 DFQATT, CDR2 SNEGSKA (reference sequence). This CDR3 is built from 14 residues. The CDR3 DNA is TGCAGTGCTAGAGGGGGACAGCTAACCGGGGAGCTGTTTTTT. Protein sequence: CSARGGQLTGELFF.

J is TRBJ2-1 and V is TRBV24-1, with 10 nucleotides matching TRBD2. The CDR3 totals 17 residues. Germline CDR1 is KGHDR and CDR2 is SFDVKD. V shed 3 bases and J 3 bases; nucleotides not matched to a gene: 7. The CDR3: CATSDGTGTSVYNEQFF. The CDR3 DNA reads TGTGCCACCAGTGATGGGACCGGGACTAGCGTCTACAATGAGCAGTTCTTC.

There are a few counts of this clonotype. This chain connects TRBV27 to TRBJ2-1; D may be TRBD2 (5 bases). The CDR3 is 17 residues long. CDR1 and CDR2 from the germline V gene are MNHEY and SMNVEV (reference sequence). V was pared by 3 bases and J by 5 bases, with 20 bases between. In nucleotides, the CDR3 is TGTGCCAGCAGTTTGCGGGCGACCAGCCCGAGGAACAATGAGCAGTTCTTC. Translating it yields CASSLRATSPRNNEQFF.